These 24 T cell receptor beta chains came from one sample sequenced in a study of long-term antiretroviral therapy in people with HIV (dated by TCRdb to between 2021 and 2023). Sequencing of the TRB variable region was done with the immunoSEQ hsTCRB v3.0 assay at survey level resolution. The table was pulled from immuneACCESS by TCRdb, which kept in-frame rearrangements only. Such tables lose some clones; where checked, under half of the loss comes from unresolved V genes, and the rest has no known cause. A total of 45,000 or so clones appear in this sample, 90% to 95% of them only once. The ten largest clones represent around 2.7% of the sample. The material was unsorted PBMCs, obtained 3.7 years after starting antiretroviral therapy. The receptor source for this set is a woman aged 50 to 60 with HIV.

This chain links TRBV7-8 with TRBJ1-1; weak D call: TRBD1 (5 bases). CDR1 and CDR2 (germline): SGHVS, FQNEAQ. V was trimmed by 7 bases and J by 2 bases, leaving 20 bases between them. The CDR3 is 16 amino acids. The CDR3 reads CASTSIHRRLNTEAFF. In DNA, the CDR3 is TGTGCCAGCACCTCTATACACAGGAGACTAAACACTGAAGCTTTCTTT.

V usage is TRBV5-1 and J usage is TRBJ1-5; D gene uncertain. The V gene lost 1 base and the J gene lost 0 bases, with 8 bases spanning the gap. CDR1 is SGHRS and CDR2 is YFSETQ in the germline V gene. This CDR3 has 15 amino acids. The CDR3 DNA follows: TGCGCCAGCAGCTTGACGGGTTATAGCAATCAGCCCCAGCATTTT. Its translation: CASSLTGYSNQPQHF.

V and J are TRBV9 and TRBJ1-3; D uncertain. Germline assignment: CDR1 SGDLS and CDR2 YYNGEE. The V end lost 0 bases, the J end lost 8 bases, and 9 bases lay between the germline ends. This CDR3 is 13 amino acids long. The CDR3 DNA reads TGTGCCAGCAGCGTAGCCAGTAAAGACACCATATATTTT. Amino acids: CASSVASKDTIYF.

The chain carries TRBV27 and TRBJ2-2; D unresolved. This CDR3 comprises 15 residues. V was pared by 5 bases and J by 1 base, with 11 bases between. Germline assignment: CDR1 MNHEY and CDR2 SMNVEV (reference sequence). The CDR3 nucleotides read TGTGCCAGCAGTCGAACTGGACGGAACACCGGGGAGCTGTTTTTT. Translated: CASSRTGRNTGELFF.

This rearrangement joins TRBV4-1 to TRBJ1-5, with 9 bases identical to TRBD1. The CDR3 runs to 17 residues. The germline V gene encodes CDR1 MGHRA and CDR2 YSYEKL. V dropped 4 bases and J dropped 0; count of bases not matched to a gene: 7. The chain's CDR3 is CASSLGQGTGSNQPQHF. CDR3 DNA sequence: TGCGCCAGCAGCCTAGGACAGGGGACGGGTAGCAATCAGCCCCAGCATTTT.

The V and J genes are TRBV5-1 and TRBJ2-7; D is perhaps TRBD1 (6 bases). Germline V gives CDR1 SGHRS, CDR2 YFSETQ. The V and J ends lost 3 bases and 4 bases respectively, with 14 bases between them. There are 14 residues in the CDR3. The CDR3 nucleotides read TGCGCCAGCAGCTCTACCGGGACAAAATACGAGCAGTACTTC. It codes for CASSSTGTKYEQYF.

The chain joins TRBV5-1 to TRBJ2-5; D assignment may be TRBD1 or TRBD2 (6 bases each). The CDR3 extends over 15 amino acids. Trimming shortened V by 0 bases and J by 1 base, and 10 bases separated the two germline ends. Germline V lookup: CDR1 SGHRS, CDR2 YFSETQ. The CDR3 reads CASSLDWGAQETQYF. In DNA form, the CDR3 reads TGCGCCAGCAGCTTGGACTGGGGGGCCCAAGAGACCCAGTACTTC.

The J gene is TRBJ2-2, the V gene TRBV11-2, with D perhaps TRBD1 or TRBD2 (5 bases each). The V end lost 1 base, the J end lost 1 base, and 7 bases lay between the germline ends. The CDR3 loop spans 15 amino acids. Germline-derived CDR1 and CDR2 are SGHAT and FQNNGV. Written as DNA, the CDR3 is TGTGCCAGCAGCTTAGGAGGGGTGAACACCGGGGAGCTGTTTTTT. Its translation: CASSLGGVNTGELFF.

The V gene is TRBV5-1, the J gene TRBJ2-7, with 10 bases identical to TRBD1. The germline CDR1 and CDR2 sequences are SGHRS and YFSETQ. Germline trimming cut 4 bases from V and 4 bases from J; bases unmatched to any gene: 8. CDR3 length equals 15 residues. The CDR3, as DNA: TGCGCCAGCAGCAGACTCGGGACAGGGGAGTACGAGCAGTACTTC. Protein sequence: CASSRLGTGEYEQYF.

The chain uses TRBV14 and TRBJ2-6, with D uncertain. The CDR3 loop spans 18 amino acids. In germline, CDR1 is SGHDN, CDR2 FVKESK. V gave up 4 bases and J gave up 0 bases, with 16 bases separating them. The DNA for the CDR3 is TGTGCCAGCAGCCGAGGTGGGTTTACTCTCTCTGGGGCCAACGTCCTGACTTTC. This sequence encodes CASSRGGFTLSGANVLTF.

The chain recombines TRBV14 with TRBJ2-7; TRBD1 might be the D (6 bases). Germline CDR1 is SGHDN and CDR2 is FVKESK. The CDR3 spans 13 residues. V lost 3 bases, J lost 11 bases, and 17 bases lay in between. CDR3 in amino acids: CASSQYLQGPKYF. The CDR3 bases are TGTGCCAGCAGCCAGTACCTACAGGGCCCAAAGTACTTC.

The J gene is TRBJ2-3, the V gene TRBV6-4; 11 bases line up with TRBD2. Germline CDR1 and CDR2: MRHNA and SNTAGT. The trim removed 9 bases at V and 4 bases at J, leaving 12 bases unmatched. The CDR3 extends over 16 amino acids. The CDR3 here is CASGTSGGGGPDTQYF. The CDR3 nucleotides read TGTGCCAGTGGGACTAGCGGTGGGGGGGGGCCAGATACGCAGTATTTT.

This chain uses TRBV7-9 with TRBJ1-1; 7 bases are a match to TRBD1. With 3 bases clipped from V and 5 bases from J, the junction kept 6 bases outside the gene matches. Germline CDR1 and CDR2: SEHNR and FQNEAQ (reference sequence). There are 14 residues in the CDR3. The CDR3 sequence is CASSFPDRATEAFF. DNA for the CDR3: TGTGCCAGCAGCTTCCCCGACAGGGCGACTGAAGCTTTCTTT.

The chain joins TRBV25-1 to TRBJ2-7, with unresolved D. CDR1 and CDR2 (germline): MGHDK, SYGVNS. V lost 4 bases to trimming and J lost 4 bases, with 11 bases between them. The CDR3 contains 13 residues. The CDR3 DNA reads as TGTGCCAGCAGTGGGCCTCTTTGGTACGAGCAGTACTTC. Translated: CASSGPLWYEQYF.

This chain connects TRBV18 to TRBJ1-5; possible D gene TRBD1, 6 bases. The CDR3 extends over 15 amino acids. The V and J ends lost 6 bases and 1 base respectively, with 13 bases between them. Germline V CDR1 and CDR2: KGHSH, LQKENI. The CDR3 coding sequence is TGTGCCAGCTCCCTGGACAGTAGGAGCAATCAGCCCCAGCATTTT. Its translation: CASSLDSRSNQPQHF.

The V and J genes are TRBV5-1 and TRBJ1-1, with TRBD1 matching 10 bases. This CDR3 has 16 amino acids. Germline lookup yields CDR1 SGHRS and CDR2 YFSETQ. V lost 5 bases, J lost 3 bases, and 10 bases stayed unmatched. In nucleotides, the CDR3 is TGCGCCAGCAGGGGTGGGACAGGGGCCCTGGACACTGAAGCTTTCTTT. Its protein is CASRGGTGALDTEAFF.

The chain joins TRBV2 to TRBJ2-3, with 8 bases lining up with TRBD1. Germline V gene lookup returns CDR1 SNHLY and CDR2 FYNNEI. The CDR3 consists of 16 residues. The ends lost 3 bases at V and 0 bases at J; junction bases unmatched: 5. DNA for the CDR3: TGTGCCAGCAGTGATCCCAACAGGGGGAGCACAGATACGCAGTATTTT. This sequence encodes CASSDPNRGSTDTQYF.

The rearrangement uses TRBV6-5 and TRBJ2-7, with 9 nucleotides matching TRBD1. Per the germline V gene, CDR1 is MNHEY and CDR2 is SVGAGI. The CDR3 covers 15 residues. V was pared by 2 bases and J by 3 bases, with 5 bases of the junction left unmatched. This chain's CDR3 is CASSYRGQGFYEQYF. The CDR3 DNA is TGTGCCAGCAGTTACCGTGGACAGGGGTTCTACGAGCAGTACTTC.

V usage is TRBV2 and J usage is TRBJ2-7; no clear D gene. From germline, CDR1 is SNHLY and CDR2 FYNNEI. The V end lost 5 bases, the J end lost 0 bases, and 17 bases lay between the germline ends. This CDR3 is 16 amino acids long. CDR3 in amino acids: CASSFQRPSFSYEQYF. CDR3 DNA: TGTGCCAGCAGTTTCCAGCGCCCTAGTTTCTCCTACGAGCAGTACTTC.

The chain combines TRBV19 with TRBJ2-5, with 7 bases aligning to TRBD2. V dropped 4 bases and J dropped 2; count of bases not matched to a gene: 7. Germline lookup yields CDR1 LNHDA and CDR2 SQIVND (reference sequence). This CDR3 is built from 15 residues. The CDR3 nucleotides read TGTGCCAGTAGTAGGGCTAGCGGAAGACAAGAGACCCAGTACTTC. It codes for CASSRASGRQETQYF. Drawing the rest from reference TRBV19 and TRBJ2-5, the complete variable domain is DGGITQSPKYLFRKEGQNVTLSCEQNLNHDAMYWYRQDPGQGLRLIYYSQIVNDFQKGDIAEGYSVSREKKESFPLTVTSAQKNPTAFYLCASSRASGRQETQYFGPGTRLLVL.

The chain carries TRBV9 and TRBJ2-1; D ambiguous. This CDR3 spans 14 amino acids. Trimming took off 3 bases at V and 8 bases at J, with 15 bases between the two ends. The germline CDR1 and CDR2 sequences are SGDLS and YYNGEE. The CDR3 sequence: CASSEAPGLDEQFF. The CDR3 DNA reads TGTGCCAGCAGCGAGGCCCCCGGGTTGGATGAGCAGTTCTTC.

Written as DNA, the CDR3 is TGCGCCAGCAGCTTAGACAGGGGTACTAATGAAAAACTGTTTTTT. Residues: CASSLDRGTNEKLFF. This sequence joins TRBV5-1 and TRBJ1-4, with TRBD1 identical over 8 bases. The CDR3 is made up of 15 amino acids. Germline-derived CDR1 and CDR2 are SGHRS and YFSETQ. Trimming took 2 bases from V and 2 from J; bases not matched to a gene: 2.

The V and J genes are TRBV27 and TRBJ1-2; D is perhaps TRBD1 (6 bases). The CDR3 is 16 residues long. Trimming pared 3 bases from V and 4 bases from J, leaving 18 bases between. From germline, CDR1 is MNHEY and CDR2 SMNVEV (reference sequence). The CDR3 here is CASSFRPGAGTYGYTF. CDR3 sequence (DNA): TGTGCCAGCAGTTTCCGTCCAGGGGCAGGGACCTATGGCTACACCTTC.

The V and J genes are TRBV7-9 and TRBJ1-6; no clear D gene. The germline V gene has CDR1 SEHNR and CDR2 FQNEAQ (reference sequence). Trimming took 5 bases from V and 7 from J, leaving 18 bases between them. This CDR3 has 16 amino acids. CDR3 sequence reads: CASSPLGQLGNSPLHF. The DNA for the CDR3 is TGTGCCAGCAGCCCCCTCGGCCAGCTTGGGAATTCACCCCTCCACTTT.